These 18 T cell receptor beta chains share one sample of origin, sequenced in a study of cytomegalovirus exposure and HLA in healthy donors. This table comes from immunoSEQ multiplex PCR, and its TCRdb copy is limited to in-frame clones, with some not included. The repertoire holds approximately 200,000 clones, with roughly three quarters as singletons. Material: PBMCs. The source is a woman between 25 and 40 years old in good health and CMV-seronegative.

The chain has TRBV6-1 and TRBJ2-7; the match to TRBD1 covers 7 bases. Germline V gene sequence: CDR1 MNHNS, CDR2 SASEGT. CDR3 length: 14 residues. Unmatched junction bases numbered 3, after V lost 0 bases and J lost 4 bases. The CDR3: CASSEAGDSYEQYF. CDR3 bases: TGTGCCAGCAGTGAAGCAGGGGACAGTTACGAGCAGTACTTC.

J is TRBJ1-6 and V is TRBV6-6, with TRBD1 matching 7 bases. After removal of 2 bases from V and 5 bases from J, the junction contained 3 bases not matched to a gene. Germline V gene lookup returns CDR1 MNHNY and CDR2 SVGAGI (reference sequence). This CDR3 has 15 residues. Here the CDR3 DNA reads TGTGCCAGCAGTTACGGGGACAGAAATAATTCACCCCTCCACTTT. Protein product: CASSYGDRNNSPLHF.

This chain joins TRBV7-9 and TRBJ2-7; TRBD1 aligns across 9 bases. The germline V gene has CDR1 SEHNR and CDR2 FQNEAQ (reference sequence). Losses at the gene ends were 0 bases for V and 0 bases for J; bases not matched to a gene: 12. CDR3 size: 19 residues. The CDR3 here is CASSLAIGTGWASSYEQYF. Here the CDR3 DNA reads TGTGCCAGCAGCTTAGCGATAGGGACAGGGTGGGCGAGCTCCTACGAGCAGTACTTC.

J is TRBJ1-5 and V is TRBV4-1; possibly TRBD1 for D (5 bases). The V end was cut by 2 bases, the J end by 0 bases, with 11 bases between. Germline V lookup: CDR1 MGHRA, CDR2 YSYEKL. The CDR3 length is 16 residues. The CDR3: CASSQTGLPSNQPQHF. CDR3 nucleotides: TGCGCCAGCAGCCAAACAGGCCTTCCTAGCAATCAGCCCCAGCATTTT.

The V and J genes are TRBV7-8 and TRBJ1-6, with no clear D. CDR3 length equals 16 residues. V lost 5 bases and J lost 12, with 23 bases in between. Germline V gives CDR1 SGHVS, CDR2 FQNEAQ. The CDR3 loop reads CASSLRSEEHRGPLHF. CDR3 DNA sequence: TGTGCCAGCAGCCTCCGATCAGAGGAACACCGGGGACCCCTCCACTTT.

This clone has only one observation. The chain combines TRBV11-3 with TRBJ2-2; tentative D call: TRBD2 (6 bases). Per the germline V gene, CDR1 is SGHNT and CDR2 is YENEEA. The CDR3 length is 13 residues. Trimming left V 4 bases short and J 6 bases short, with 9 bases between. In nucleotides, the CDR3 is TGTGCCAGCAGCTCAGGAGGGTCCGGGGAGCTGTTTTTT. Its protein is CASSSGGSGELFF.

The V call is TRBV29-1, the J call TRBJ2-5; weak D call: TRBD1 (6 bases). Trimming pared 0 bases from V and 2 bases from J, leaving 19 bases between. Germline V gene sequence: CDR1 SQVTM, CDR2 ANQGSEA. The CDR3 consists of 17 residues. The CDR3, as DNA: TGCAGCGTTGAAGATGAGAGCCGGGCAAGGGGGCAAGAGACCCAGTACTTC. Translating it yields CSVEDESRARGQETQYF.

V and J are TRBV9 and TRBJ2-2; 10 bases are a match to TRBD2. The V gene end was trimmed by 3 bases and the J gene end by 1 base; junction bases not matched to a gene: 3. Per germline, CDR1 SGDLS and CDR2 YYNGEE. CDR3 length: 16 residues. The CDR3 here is CASSARTSGNTGELFF. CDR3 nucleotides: TGTGCCAGCAGCGCCCGGACTAGCGGGAACACCGGGGAGCTGTTTTTT. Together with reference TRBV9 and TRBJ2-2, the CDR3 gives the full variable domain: DSGVTQTPKHLITATGQRVTLRCSPRSGDLSVYWYQQSLDQGLQFLIQYYNGEERAKGNILERFSAQQFPDLHSELNLSSLELGDSALYFCASSARTSGNTGELFFGEGSRLTVL.

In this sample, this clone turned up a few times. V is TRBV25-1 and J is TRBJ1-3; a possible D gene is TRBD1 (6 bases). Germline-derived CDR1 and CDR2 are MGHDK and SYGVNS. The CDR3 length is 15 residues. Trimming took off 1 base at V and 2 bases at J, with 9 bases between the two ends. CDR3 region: CASSESYRAGNTIYF. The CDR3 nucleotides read TGTGCCAGCAGTGAATCTTACAGGGCTGGAAACACCATATATTTT.

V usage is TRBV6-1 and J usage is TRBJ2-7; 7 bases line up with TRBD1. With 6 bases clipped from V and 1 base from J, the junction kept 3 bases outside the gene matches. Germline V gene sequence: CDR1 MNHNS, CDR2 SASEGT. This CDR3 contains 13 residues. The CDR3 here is CASSWDSSYEQYF. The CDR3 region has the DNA TGTGCCAGCAGCTGGGACAGTTCCTACGAGCAGTACTTC.

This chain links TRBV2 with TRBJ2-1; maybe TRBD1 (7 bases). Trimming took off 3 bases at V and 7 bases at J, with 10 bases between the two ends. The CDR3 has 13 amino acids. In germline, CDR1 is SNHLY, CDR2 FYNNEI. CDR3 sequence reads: CASSEAGGNEQFF. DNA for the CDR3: TGTGCCAGCAGTGAGGCAGGGGGGAATGAGCAGTTCTTC.

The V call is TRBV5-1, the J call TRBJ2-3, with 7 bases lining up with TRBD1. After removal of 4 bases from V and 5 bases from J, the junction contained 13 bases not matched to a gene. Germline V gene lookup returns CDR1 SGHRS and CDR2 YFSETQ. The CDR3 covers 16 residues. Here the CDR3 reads CASSKNRGGYEDTQYF. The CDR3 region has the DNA TGCGCCAGCAGCAAGAACAGGGGTGGGTATGAAGATACGCAGTATTTT.

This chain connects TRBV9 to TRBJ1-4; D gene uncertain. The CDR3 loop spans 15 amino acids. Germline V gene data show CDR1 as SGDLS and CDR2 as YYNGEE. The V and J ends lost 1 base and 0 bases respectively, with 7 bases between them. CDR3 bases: TGTGCCAGCAGCGTACTGAGCGCAACTAATGAAAAACTGTTTTTT. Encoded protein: CASSVLSATNEKLFF. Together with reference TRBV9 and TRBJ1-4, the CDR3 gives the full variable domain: DSGVTQTPKHLITATGQRVTLRCSPRSGDLSVYWYQQSLDQGLQFLIQYYNGEERAKGNILERFSAQQFPDLHSELNLSSLELGDSALYFCASSVLSATNEKLFFGSGTQLSVL.

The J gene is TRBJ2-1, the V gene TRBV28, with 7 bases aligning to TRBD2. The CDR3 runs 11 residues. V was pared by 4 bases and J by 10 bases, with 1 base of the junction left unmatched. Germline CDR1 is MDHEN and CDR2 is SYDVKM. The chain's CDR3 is CASSWGGEQFF. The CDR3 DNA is TGTGCCAGCAGTTGGGGGGGGGAGCAGTTCTTC.

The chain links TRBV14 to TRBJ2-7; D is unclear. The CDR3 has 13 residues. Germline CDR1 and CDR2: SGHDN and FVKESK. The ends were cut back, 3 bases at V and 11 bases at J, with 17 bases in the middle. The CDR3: CASSQDSQVPKYF. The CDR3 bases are TGTGCCAGCAGCCAGGATTCTCAGGTTCCTAAGTACTTC.

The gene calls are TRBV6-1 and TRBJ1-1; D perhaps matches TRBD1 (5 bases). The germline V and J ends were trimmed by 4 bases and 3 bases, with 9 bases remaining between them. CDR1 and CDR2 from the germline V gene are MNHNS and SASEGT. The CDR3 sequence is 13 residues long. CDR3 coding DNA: TGTGCCAGCAGTGTCAGGGCTGACACTGAAGCTTTCTTT. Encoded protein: CASSVRADTEAFF.

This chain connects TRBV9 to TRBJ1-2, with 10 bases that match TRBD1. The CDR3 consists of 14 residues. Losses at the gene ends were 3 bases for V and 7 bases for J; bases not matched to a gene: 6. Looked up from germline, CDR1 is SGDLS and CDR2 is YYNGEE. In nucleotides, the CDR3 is TGTGCCAGCAGCGCTCTAGGACAGGGGGGTGGCTACACCTTC. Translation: CASSALGQGGGYTF.

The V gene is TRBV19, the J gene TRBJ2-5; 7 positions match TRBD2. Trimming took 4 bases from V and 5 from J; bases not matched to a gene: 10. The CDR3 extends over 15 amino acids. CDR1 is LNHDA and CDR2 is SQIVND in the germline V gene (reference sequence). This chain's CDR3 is CASSSRLAGDETQYF. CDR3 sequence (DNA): TGTGCCAGTAGTAGTCGACTAGCTGGGGATGAGACCCAGTACTTC.